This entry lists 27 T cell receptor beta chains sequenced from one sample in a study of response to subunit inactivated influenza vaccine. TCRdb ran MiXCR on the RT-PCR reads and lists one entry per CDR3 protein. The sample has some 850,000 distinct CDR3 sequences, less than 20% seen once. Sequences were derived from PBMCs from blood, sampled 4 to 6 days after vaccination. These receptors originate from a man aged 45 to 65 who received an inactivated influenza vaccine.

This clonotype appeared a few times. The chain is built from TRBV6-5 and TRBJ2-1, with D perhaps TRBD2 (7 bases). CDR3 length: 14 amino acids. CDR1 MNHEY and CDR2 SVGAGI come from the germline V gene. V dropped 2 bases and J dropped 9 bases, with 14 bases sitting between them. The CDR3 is CASSYPNGGREQFF. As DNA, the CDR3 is TGTGCCAGCAGTTACCCGAACGGGGGGCGTGAGCAGTTCTTC.

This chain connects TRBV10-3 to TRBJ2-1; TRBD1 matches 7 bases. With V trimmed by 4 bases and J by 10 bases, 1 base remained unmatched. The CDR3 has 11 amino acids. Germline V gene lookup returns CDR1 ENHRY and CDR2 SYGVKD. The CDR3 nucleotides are TGTGCCATCAGTGTAGGGGGCGAGCAGTTCTTC. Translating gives CAISVGGEQFF.

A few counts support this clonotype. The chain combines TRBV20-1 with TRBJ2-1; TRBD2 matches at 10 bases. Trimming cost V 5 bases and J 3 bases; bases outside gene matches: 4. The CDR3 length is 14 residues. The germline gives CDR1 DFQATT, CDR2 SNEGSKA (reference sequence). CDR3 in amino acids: CSASSGSNYNEQFF. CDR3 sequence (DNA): TGCAGTGCTTCTAGCGGGAGTAACTACAATGAGCAGTTCTTC.

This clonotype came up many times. CDR3 in amino acids: CSARDPRTGGEQYF. In DNA, the CDR3 is TGCAGTGCTAGAGATCCGCGGACAGGAGGAGAGCAGTACTTC. The chain uses TRBV20-1 and TRBJ2-7, with 7 bases matching TRBD1. CDR1 and CDR2 from the germline V gene are DFQATT and SNEGSKA (reference sequence). Germline trimming cut 0 bases from V and 7 bases from J; bases unmatched to any gene: 9. This CDR3 contains 14 residues.

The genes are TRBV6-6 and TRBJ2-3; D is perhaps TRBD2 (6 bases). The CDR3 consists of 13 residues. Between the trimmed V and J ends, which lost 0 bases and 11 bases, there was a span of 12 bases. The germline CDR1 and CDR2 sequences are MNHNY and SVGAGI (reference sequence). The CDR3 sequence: CASSYSVTAGQYF. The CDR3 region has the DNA TGTGCCAGCAGTTACTCTGTCACAGCGGGGCAGTATTTT.

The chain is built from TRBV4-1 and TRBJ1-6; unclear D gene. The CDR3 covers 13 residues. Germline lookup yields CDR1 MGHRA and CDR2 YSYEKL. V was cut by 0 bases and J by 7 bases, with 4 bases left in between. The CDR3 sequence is CASSQDPNSPLHF. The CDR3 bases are TGCGCCAGCAGCCAAGATCCCAATTCACCCCTCCACTTT.

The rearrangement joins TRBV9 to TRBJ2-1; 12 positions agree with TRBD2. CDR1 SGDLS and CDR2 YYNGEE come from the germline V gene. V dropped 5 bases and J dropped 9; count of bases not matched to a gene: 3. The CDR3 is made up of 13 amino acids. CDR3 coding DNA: TGTGCCAGCAGAAGACTAGCGGGGGCTGAGCAGTTCTTC. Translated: CASRRLAGAEQFF. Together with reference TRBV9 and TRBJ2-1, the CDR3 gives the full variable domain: DSGVTQTPKHLITATGQRVTLRCSPRSGDLSVYWYQQSLDQGLQFLIQYYNGEERAKGNILERFSAQQFPDLHSELNLSSLELGDSALYFCASRRLAGAEQFFGPGTRLTVL.

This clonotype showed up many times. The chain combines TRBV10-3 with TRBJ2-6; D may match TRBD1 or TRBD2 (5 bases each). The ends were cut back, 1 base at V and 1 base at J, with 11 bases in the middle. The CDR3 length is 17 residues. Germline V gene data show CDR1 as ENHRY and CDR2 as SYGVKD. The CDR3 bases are TGTGCCATCAGTGAGTTTCAGGGACGGTCTGGGGCCAACGTCCTGACTTTC. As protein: CAISEFQGRSGANVLTF.

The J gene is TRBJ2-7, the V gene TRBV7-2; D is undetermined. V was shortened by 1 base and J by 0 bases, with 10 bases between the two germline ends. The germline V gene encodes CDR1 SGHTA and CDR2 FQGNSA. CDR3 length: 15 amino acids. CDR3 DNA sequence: TGTGCCAGCAGCTTAGGGGCCCGGCCCTCCTACGAGCAGTACTTC. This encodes CASSLGARPSYEQYF. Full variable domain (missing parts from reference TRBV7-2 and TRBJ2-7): GAGVSQSPSNKVTEKGKDVELRCDPISGHTALYWYRQSLGQGLEFLIYFQGNSAPDKSGLPSDRFSAERTGGSVSTLTIQRTQQEDSAVYLCASSLGARPSYEQYFGPGTRLTVT.

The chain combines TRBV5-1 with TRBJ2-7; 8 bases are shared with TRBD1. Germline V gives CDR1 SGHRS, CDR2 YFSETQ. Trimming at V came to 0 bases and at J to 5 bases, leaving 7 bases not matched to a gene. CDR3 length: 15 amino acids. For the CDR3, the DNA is TGCGCCAGCAGCTTGGCTTCAGGGGGCTTCGACGAGCAGTACTTC. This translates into CASSLASGGFDEQYF.

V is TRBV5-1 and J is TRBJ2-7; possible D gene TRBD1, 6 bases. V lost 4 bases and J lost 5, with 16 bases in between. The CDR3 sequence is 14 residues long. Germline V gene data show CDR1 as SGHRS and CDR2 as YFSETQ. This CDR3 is CASSAGLGAHEQYF. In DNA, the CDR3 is TGCGCCAGCAGCGCTGGGCTGGGGGCCCACGAGCAGTACTTC.

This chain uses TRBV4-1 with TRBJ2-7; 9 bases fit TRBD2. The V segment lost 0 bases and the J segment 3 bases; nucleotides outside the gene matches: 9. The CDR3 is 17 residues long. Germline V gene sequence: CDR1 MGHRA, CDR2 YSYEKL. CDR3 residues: CASSQEATSGFIYEQYF. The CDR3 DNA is TGCGCCAGCAGCCAAGAAGCGACTAGCGGATTTATCTACGAGCAGTACTTC.

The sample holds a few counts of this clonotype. CDR3 region: CASSPGRVAQYF. For the CDR3, the DNA is TGTGCCAGCAGCCCAGGACGGGTCGCGCAGTATTTT. V is TRBV3-1 and J is TRBJ2-3; D is ambiguous. The CDR3 spans 12 residues. Germline CDR1 is LGHDT and CDR2 is YNNKEL (reference sequence). Trimming took 4 bases from V and 10 from J, leaving 12 bases between them.

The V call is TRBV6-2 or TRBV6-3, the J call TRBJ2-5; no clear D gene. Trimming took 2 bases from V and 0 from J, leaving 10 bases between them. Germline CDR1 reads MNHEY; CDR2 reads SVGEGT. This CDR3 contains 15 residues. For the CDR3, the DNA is TGTGCCAGCAGTTACCGGGTGGCTTACCAAGAGACCCAGTACTTC. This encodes CASSYRVAYQETQYF.

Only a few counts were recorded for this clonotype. The CDR3 sequence: CASSYPTSEQYF. Here the CDR3 DNA reads TGTGCCAGCAGTTACCCGACAAGCGAGCAGTACTTC. The chain has TRBV6-2 or TRBV6-3 and TRBJ2-7; no definite D call. V was clipped by 2 bases and J by 6 bases, with 8 bases between them. The CDR3 has 12 residues. Per the germline V gene, CDR1 is MNHEY and CDR2 is SVGEGT.

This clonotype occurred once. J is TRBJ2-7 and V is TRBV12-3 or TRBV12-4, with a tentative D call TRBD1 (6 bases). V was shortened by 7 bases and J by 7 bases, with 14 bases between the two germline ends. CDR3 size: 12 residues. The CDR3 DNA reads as TGTGCCAGCAACCTCAGGGGTCGGGAGCAGTACTTC. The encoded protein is CASNLRGREQYF.

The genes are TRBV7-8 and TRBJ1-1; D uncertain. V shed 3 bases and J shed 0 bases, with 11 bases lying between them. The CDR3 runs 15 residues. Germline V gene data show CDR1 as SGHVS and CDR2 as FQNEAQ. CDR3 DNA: TGTGCCAGCAGCTTCCCGACGGACGTGAACACTGAAGCTTTCTTT. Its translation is CASSFPTDVNTEAFF.

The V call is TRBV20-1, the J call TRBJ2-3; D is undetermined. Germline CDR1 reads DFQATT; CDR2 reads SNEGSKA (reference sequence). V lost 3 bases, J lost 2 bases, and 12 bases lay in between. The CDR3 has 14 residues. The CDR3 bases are TGCAGTGCTAGGAGTTTGTATGCCACAGATACGCAGTATTTT. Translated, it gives CSARSLYATDTQYF.

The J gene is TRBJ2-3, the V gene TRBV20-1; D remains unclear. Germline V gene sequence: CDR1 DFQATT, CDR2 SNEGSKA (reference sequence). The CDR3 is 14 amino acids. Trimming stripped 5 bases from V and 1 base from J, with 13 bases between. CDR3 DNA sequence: TGCAGTGCTTGGGGAAGAGAACGCACAGATACGCAGTATTTT. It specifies CSAWGRERTDTQYF.

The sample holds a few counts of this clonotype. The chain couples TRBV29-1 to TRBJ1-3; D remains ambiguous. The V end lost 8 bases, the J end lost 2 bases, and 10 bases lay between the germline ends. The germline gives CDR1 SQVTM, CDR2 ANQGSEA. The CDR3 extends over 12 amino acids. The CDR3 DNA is TGCAGCATCCGACAAGCTGGAAACACCATATATTTT. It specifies CSIRQAGNTIYF. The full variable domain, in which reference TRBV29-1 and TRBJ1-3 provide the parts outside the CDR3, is SAVISQKPSRDICQRGTSLTIQCQVDSQVTMMFWYRQQPGQSLTLIATANQGSEATYESGFVIDKFPISRPNLTFSTLTVSNMSPEDSSIYLCSIRQAGNTIYFGEGSWLTVV.

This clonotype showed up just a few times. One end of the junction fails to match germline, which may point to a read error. The CDR3 sequence is CASSSPGDRYLNF. Written as DNA, the CDR3 is TGTGCCAGCAGTTCTCCAGGGGACAGGTATCTGAACTTC. The chain has TRBV6-5 and TRBJ2-7; 8 nucleotides line up with TRBD1. CDR3 size: 13 residues. Per the germline V gene, CDR1 is MNHEY and CDR2 is SVGAGI.

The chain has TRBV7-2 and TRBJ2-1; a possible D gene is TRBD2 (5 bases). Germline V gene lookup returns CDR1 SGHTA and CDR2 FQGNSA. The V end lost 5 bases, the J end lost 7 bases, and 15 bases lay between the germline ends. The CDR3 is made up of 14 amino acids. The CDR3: CASSPRQVANEQFF. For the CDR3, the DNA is TGTGCCAGCAGCCCTAGGCAGGTAGCGAATGAGCAGTTCTTC.

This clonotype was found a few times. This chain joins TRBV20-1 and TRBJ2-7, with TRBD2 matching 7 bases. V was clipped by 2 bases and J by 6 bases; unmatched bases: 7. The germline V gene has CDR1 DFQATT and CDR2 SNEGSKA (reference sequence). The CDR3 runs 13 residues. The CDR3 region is CSARFAGVTEQYF. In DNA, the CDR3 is TGCAGTGCTAGATTTGCGGGAGTGACCGAGCAGTACTTC.

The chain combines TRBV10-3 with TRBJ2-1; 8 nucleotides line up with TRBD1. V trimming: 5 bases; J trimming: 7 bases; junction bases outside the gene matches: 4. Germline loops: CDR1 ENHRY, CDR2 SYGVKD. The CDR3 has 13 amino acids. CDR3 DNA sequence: TGTGCCATCAGTTCACAGGGGGAAAATGAGCAGTTCTTC. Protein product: CAISSQGENEQFF.

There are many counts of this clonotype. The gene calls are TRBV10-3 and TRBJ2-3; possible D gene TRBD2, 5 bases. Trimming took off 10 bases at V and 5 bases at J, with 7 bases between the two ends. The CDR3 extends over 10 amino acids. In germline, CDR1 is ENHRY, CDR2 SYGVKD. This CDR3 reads CATGEDTQYF. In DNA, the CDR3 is TGTGCCACCGGGGAAGATACGCAGTATTTT.

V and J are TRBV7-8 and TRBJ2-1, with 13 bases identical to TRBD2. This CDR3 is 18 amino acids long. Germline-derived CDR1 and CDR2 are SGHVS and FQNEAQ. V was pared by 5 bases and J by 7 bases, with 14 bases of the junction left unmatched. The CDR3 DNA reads TGTGCCAGCAGCCCCACCGGGTGGGGGACTAGCGGGACAAATGAGCAGTTCTTC. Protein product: CASSPTGWGTSGTNEQFF.

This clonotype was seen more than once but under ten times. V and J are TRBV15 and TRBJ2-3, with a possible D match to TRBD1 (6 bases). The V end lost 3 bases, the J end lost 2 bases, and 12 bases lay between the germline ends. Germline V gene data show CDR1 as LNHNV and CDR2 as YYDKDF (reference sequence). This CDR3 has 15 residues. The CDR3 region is CATSRDRQYTDTQYF. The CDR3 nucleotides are TGTGCCACCAGCAGGGACAGACAATACACAGATACGCAGTATTTT.